This TCR beta chain was obtained from a study of blood T cell repertoires in COVID-19 (dated by TCRdb to 2018 to 2020). Concerning the study at large: The collaborator samples originated in the United States, Italy and Spain and spanned the acute and convalescent phases of COVID-19. The sample metadata nearly always contained a de-identified subject ID, COVID-19 status, age in years and sex. The dataset comprised deeply sampled blood TCRbeta repertoires from subjects exposed to, actively infected with, or recovered from COVID-19. The material from the prospective study consisted of cDNA or gDNA derived from T cells, B-cell-depleted T cells, or PBMCs. A freely available public database, intended as a resource for researchers studying the immune response to SARS-CoV-2, is where the repertoires were released. The samples were drawn from two sources: the first 160 participants of the ongoing ImmuneRACE study, and 1,000 to 1,500 subjects contributed by 6 global collaborators. Where available, HLA class I and class II types were obtained from metadata supplied by the sample provider rather than from assay-based typing. What the research found in general, with its limitations: The amount of clinical and demographic metadata varied by source and participant and was provided uncurated.

From the germline V gene, CDR1 is SNHLY and CDR2 is FYNNEI. Trimming at the junction amounts to 6 bases on V and 0 bases on J, and the germline ends lie 18 bases apart. The CDR3 numbers 18 residues from cysteine through phenylalanine. Solely the CDR3 DNA is kept, with 54 bases framed from the first base. Collaborating institutions collected whole blood in K2EDTA tubes following their own protocols. For TCRbeta analysis, collaborators shipped samples as frozen whole blood, isolated PBMCs, or DNA extracted from either of those sample types. A remark on this clone: This clone's antigen is unknown. There are no base qualities to consult, and no much larger clone falls within one base.

The immunoSEQ Assay, a bias-controlled multiplex PCR, was used to amplify TCRbeta CDR3 regions from genomic DNA. Under the source paper's analysis protocol: The number of nucleated cells in each sample was estimated from the amplification of reference gene primers within the assay. To quantify the absolute abundance of each unique TCRbeta CDR3 rearrangement, sequence reads were collapsed and filtered. For each sample, productive Simpson clonality was calculated as the square root of Simpson's diversity index across productive rearrangements. Imported from immuneACCESS, the table was reduced by TCRdb to in-frame sequences with V and J called. These copies leave out some clones; in studies compared against another copy, an unresolved V gene accounts for under half, and the cause of the remainder is not known. That table is the source of V, J and clone size, and D and trimming were worked out from the DNA. The sample contains 120,000 or so clones, approximately 83% of them found a single time. The ten largest make up around 11% of the sample.

This sequence was found in a man aged 55-75 years with acute or convalescent COVID-19. Sample: peripheral blood. The chain was built from TRBV2 and TRBJ2-6, with TRBD1 tentatively as D gene (6 bases match). The CDR3 here reads CASRQLTGTLSGANVLTF. The DNA reads as follows: TGTGCCAGCAGACAGCTTACAGGGACCCTCTCTGGGGCCAACGTCCTGACTTTC. With all but the CDR3 taken from the reference TRBV2 and TRBJ2-6 genes, the full variable domain is: EPEVTQTPSHQVTQMGQEVILRCVPISNHLYFYWYRQILGQKVEFLVSFYNNEISEKSEIFDDQFSVERPDGSNFTLKIRSTKLEDSAMYFCASRQLTGTLSGANVLTFGAGSRLTVL.